These 14 T cell receptor beta chains were sequenced from one sample in a study of blood T cell repertoires in COVID-19. TCRdb's copy holds only in-frame clones and misses some; the assay was immunoSEQ multiplex PCR. The sample yields 200,000 or so clones, roughly 88% seen once. Sequencing used PBMCs or T cells enriched from blood (not recorded which). The receptors were sampled from a woman in her forties with acute COVID-19.

V usage is TRBV9 and J usage is TRBJ1-4; no clear D. With 0 bases removed from V and 4 bases from J, the gap between germline ends came to 10 bases. The CDR3 runs 15 residues. The V gene's germline CDR1 is SGDLS and CDR2 YYNGEE. CDR3 sequence: CASSVGVSVNEKLFF. DNA for the CDR3: TGTGCCAGCAGCGTAGGGGTCAGCGTTAATGAAAAACTGTTTTTT.

This sequence joins TRBV7-2 and TRBJ2-4; D gene ambiguous. The CDR3 has 16 amino acids. V lost 3 bases to trimming and J lost 1 base, with 13 bases between them. Germline CDR1 is SGHTA and CDR2 is FQGNSA. CDR3 nucleotides: TGTGCCAGCAGCTTCTTGATGGAGAGGGCCAAAAACATTCAGTACTTC. Protein product: CASSFLMERAKNIQYF.

The chain joins TRBV30 to TRBJ1-2, with D possibly being TRBD1 (5 bases). The V and J ends lost 4 bases and 4 bases respectively, with 16 bases between them. The CDR3 is 14 residues long. CDR1 is GTSNPN, CDR2 SVGIG, per germline (reference sequence). CDR3 DNA sequence: TGTGCCTGGACCCCGGGGGGTACCCTCTATGGCTACACCTTC. This translates into CAWTPGGTLYGYTF.

This chain links TRBV19 with TRBJ1-5; TRBD1 matches at 10 bases. The CDR3 covers 15 residues. CDR1 LNHDA and CDR2 SQIVND come from the germline V gene (reference sequence). Trimming removed 4 bases from V and 4 bases from J; junction bases left unmatched: 4. The CDR3 sequence: CASSRGQGENQPQHF. The CDR3 DNA reads TGTGCCAGTAGTAGAGGACAGGGGGAAAATCAGCCCCAGCATTTT.

The chain carries TRBV7-9 and TRBJ1-1; perhaps TRBD1 as D (5 bases). Germline-derived CDR1 and CDR2 are SEHNR and FQNEAQ (reference sequence). The CDR3 runs 14 residues. Trimming left V 3 bases short and J 6 bases short, with 14 bases between. The CDR3 protein is CASSLVGGKSEAFF. The CDR3, as DNA: TGTGCCAGCAGCTTGGTCGGGGGGAAATCTGAAGCTTTCTTT.

The gene calls are TRBV2 and TRBJ1-1; 10 bases map to TRBD1. Germline V gives CDR1 SNHLY, CDR2 FYNNEI. The CDR3 contains 18 residues. V was clipped by 6 bases and J by 1 base; unmatched bases: 14. The CDR3 sequence is CASSVRDRGIKANTEAFF. The CDR3 DNA sequence: TGTGCCAGCAGCGTCCGGGACAGGGGCATCAAGGCGAACACTGAAGCTTTCTTT. The full variable domain, rest sourced from reference TRBV2 and TRBJ1-1, is EPEVTQTPSHQVTQMGQEVILRCVPISNHLYFYWYRQILGQKVEFLVSFYNNEISEKSEIFDDQFSVERPDGSNFTLKIRSTKLEDSAMYFCASSVRDRGIKANTEAFFGQGTRLTVV.

This sequence joins TRBV29-1 and TRBJ2-3; D ambiguous. CDR3 size: 14 residues. V shed 6 bases and J shed 2 bases, with 15 bases lying between them. Looked up from germline, CDR1 is SQVTM and CDR2 is ANQGSEA. The CDR3 DNA reads TGCAGCGTCCCCTTCGGAGCAAACACAGATACGCAGTATTTT. Translated, it gives CSVPFGANTDTQYF.

The chain employs TRBV7-8 and TRBJ2-2, with TRBD2 matching over 7 bases. The V and J ends lost 8 bases and 6 bases, in that order; junction bases with no gene match: 6. CDR1 SGHVS and CDR2 FQNEAQ come from the germline V gene. This CDR3 region has 13 residues. Here the CDR3 DNA reads TGTGCCAGCCTTTGGGGAGGGTCCGGGGAGCTGTTTTTT. Translated, it gives CASLWGGSGELFF. The full variable domain, rest sourced from reference TRBV7-8 and TRBJ2-2, is GAGVSQSPRYKVAKRGQDVALRCDPISGHVSLFWYQQALGQGPEFLTYFQNEAQLDKSGLPSDRFFAERPEGSVSTLKIQRTQQEDSAVYLCASLWGGSGELFFGEGSRLTVL.

V and J are TRBV7-9 and TRBJ1-1; 7 positions match TRBD1. The V gene end was trimmed by 5 bases and the J gene end by 10 bases; junction bases not matched to a gene: 13. CDR3 size: 14 residues. The germline gives CDR1 SEHNR, CDR2 FQNEAQ (reference sequence). Here the CDR3 reads CASSRGGGGSGAFF. The CDR3 coding sequence is TGTGCCAGCAGCCGGGGAGGAGGGGGCTCTGGAGCTTTCTTT.

J is TRBJ2-3 and V is TRBV9; D is undetermined. Trimming removed 3 bases at V and 1 base at J, with 9 bases between. CDR1 SGDLS and CDR2 YYNGEE come from the germline V gene. CDR3 size: 14 residues. CDR3 sequence (DNA): TGTGCCAGCAGCGCAACCCCAGGCACAGATACGCAGTATTTT. As protein: CASSATPGTDTQYF.

V is TRBV2 and J is TRBJ2-1; unclear D gene. This CDR3 has 14 amino acids. The V gene lost 5 bases and the J gene lost 0 bases, with 8 bases spanning the gap. Germline CDR1 SNHLY, CDR2 FYNNEI. CDR3 region: CASSKVSSYNEQFF. As DNA, the CDR3 is TGTGCCAGCAGTAAAGTTAGCTCCTACAATGAGCAGTTCTTC.

This chain links TRBV3-1 (or the pseudogene TRBV3-2) with TRBJ1-3; possibly TRBD1 for D (5 bases). Trimming took off 3 bases at V and 3 bases at J, with 12 bases between the two ends. This CDR3 region has 15 residues. CDR1 LGHDT and CDR2 YNNKEL come from the germline V gene (reference sequence). CDR3 in DNA: TGTGCCAGCAGCCATCACCGGGACTTTGGAAACACCATATATTTT. It encodes CASSHHRDFGNTIYF.

V usage is TRBV7-9 and J usage is TRBJ1-5; D possibly corresponds to TRBD1 (6 bases). There are 17 residues in the CDR3. Trimming left V 4 bases short and J 2 bases short, with 18 bases between. Germline V gene lookup returns CDR1 SEHNR and CDR2 FQNEAQ (reference sequence). The CDR3 spells CASSSTGLGNRNQPQHF. The CDR3 nucleotides are TGTGCCAGCAGCTCCACAGGGCTGGGGAATCGCAATCAGCCCCAGCATTTT.

The rearrangement links TRBV20-1 to TRBJ1-1; 10 bases agree with TRBD1. The CDR3 covers 11 residues. The germline V gene has CDR1 DFQATT and CDR2 SNEGSKA (reference sequence). CDR3 coding DNA: TGCAGGCCGGGACAGGGGACTGAAGCTTTCTTT. As protein: CRPGQGTEAFF.